This T cell receptor (beta chain) was identified during a study of cytomegalovirus exposure and HLA in healthy donors (dated by TCRdb to 2016 to 2017). About the full investigation: An earlier analysis of 550 to 700 of the donors reported 250 to 350 Gb of sequence data and 100 million to 130 million unique TCR beta sequences from 190 million or so T cells. High-throughput TCR immunosequencing, statistical association of individual TCRs with disease status, and machine learning were combined to predict cytomegalovirus infection status. Roughly 300 gigabases of sequencing data and 70 million to 95 million unique TCR sequences made up an early release that covered roughly 670 HLA-typed donors. The study aimed to test whether signatures of past pathogen exposure could be identified by cataloging public T cell receptors. Among around 400 genotyped donors of the cohort, an average of about 240,000 unique TCR beta nucleotide sequences were sequenced per donor, around 20% of them non-productive. A later analysis re-examined previously published TCR beta repertoires from about 700 donors and added high-resolution HLA genotyping to investigate patterns of TCR occurrence. Using immunosequencing, the study profiled T cell repertoires from 666 subjects and related those repertoires to cytomegalovirus serostatus. A later genetic analysis used genome-wide SNP genotypes for about 60% of the roughly 670 donors, treating that subset as a discovery cohort. HLA typing covered class I and class II loci at four-digit resolution. The later analysis used no new phenotypic data to find candidate immune exposures, relying instead on TCR beta sequences and their occurrence across donors. Of the roughly 400 genotyped donors, 65% to 90% fell in the genetic ancestry cluster associated with self-reported Caucasian donors. An earlier analysis of roughly 580 of the donors used high-throughput TCR beta sequencing to judge whether each TCR beta V gene segment behaved as functional or pseudogenic. The number of donors typed differed by locus, with 629-630 for A, B, C, DRB1 and DQB1, approximately 500 for DQA1, under 610 for DPA1, and some 450 for DPB1. Alongside the repertoire data, information on donor age, sex, ethnicity and CMV serostatus was compiled. In addition to the first cohort of hundreds of subjects, a separate validation cohort of 120 different subjects was used. Roughly five DR-DQ haplotypes were handled as single units for association and clustering, since linkage in the cohort was strong. All discovery cohort repertoires had been generated on a single sequencing platform.

In this sample, this clone turned up a few times. Its antigen is unknown. No much larger clonotype is one base removed from it; base qualities were not supplied. What the work shows at the level of the full study, not this receptor alone: A cluster of highly shared sequence variants was judged likely to be a technical artifact of the sequencing pipeline. A total of roughly 160 TCR beta chains were listed by the study as associated with cytomegalovirus. Strong co-occurrence of HLA alleles, especially DR and DQ, made assigning TCR associations to individual alleles difficult. In a later genetic analysis, a missense DCLRE1C variant was associated with V-gene and J-gene trimming of TCR beta chains, and the association was replicated in an independent cohort. HLA typing was unavailable for some donors at each locus, so association tests used only the typed subset. Specific HLA alleles were associated with around 18,000 TCR beta sequences at a false discovery rate of 0.05 in a later analysis. Compared with equally common non-associated chains, HLA-associated TCR beta chains in a later analysis were more clonally expanded and had lower generation probabilities. Some IMGT-functional V segments, including TRBV6-2 and TRBV6-3, could not be distinguished by the 87-base-pair reads and were therefore excluded. A further reported finding was that TCR beta sequences accurately predicted the HLA-A and HLA-B alleles for most subjects in the first cohort. While some public TCRs were present in many individuals, most TCR sequences turned up only very rarely across donors. The authors suggested that the approach could potentially be extended to other disease states and immunological phenotypes. Only TCR beta chains were sequenced in this cohort, and the absence of alpha or paired-chain data limited detectable features. In a later analysis, TCR association rates were found to vary across HLA loci, with the most associated TCRs seen for DRB1 alleles and the fewest for HLA-C alleles. Correlated functional status among segregating V segments might reflect linkage disequilibrium, but an unknown experimental factor could not be ruled out. Because counts were too low, roughly 17 rarely observed V segments, including chromosome 9 orphons, were left out of the earlier analysis of approximately 580 of the donors. In both the original and validation cohorts, the classifier was reported to diagnose cytomegalovirus status with high specificity and sensitivity. A later analysis found that most CMV-associated TCR beta chains appeared HLA-restricted, with HLA associations seemingly driven largely by CMV exposure. A later genetic analysis reported fewer N-insertions in productive TCRs among donors in an Asian-associated ancestry cluster than the roughly 650-donor mean. In an earlier analysis of around 600 of the donors, most TCR beta V segments appeared in productive rearrangements about 90% or about 30% of the time, broadly matching IMGT annotations. In vitro tests confirmed that three of the cytomegalovirus-associated TCR beta chains recognize cytomegalovirus antigens. Immune exposure information for the cohort was limited to CMV serostatus. The presence/absence analyses assumed that sequencing depth was roughly uniform across donors, and that assumption may not be true. According to a later analysis, parvovirus B19, influenza, CMV and Epstein-Barr virus appeared linked to several top co-occurrence clusters.

From the cysteine through the phenylalanine, the CDR3 covers 16 amino acids. Left in the record is the CDR3 DNA by itself, 48 bases read in frame from the first base. V ends up 5 bases short and J 4 bases short, with an unmatched junction base count of 10. Based on the germline V gene (reference sequence), the CDR1 and CDR2 sequences are LNHDA and SQIVND. Libraries were constructed by the immunoSEQ multiplex PCR assay. For the multiplex PCR, a mixture combining 60 forward primers for TCR Vbeta segments and 13 reverse primers for TCR Jbeta segments was used. The CDR3 region of rearranged TCR beta genes was amplified from genomic DNA with a multiplex PCR assay. The amplified TCR beta libraries were sequenced on the Illumina HiSeq System as 87-base-pair reads. In the original analysis: A later analysis counted tens of millions of unique TCR beta chains across the approximately 700 repertoires, and around 12 million of these chains were shared by at least two donors. Raw reads were error-corrected and collapsed into unique sequences by a nearest-neighbor algorithm in which closely related sequences were merged to remove PCR and sequencing errors. V, D and J gene segments were assigned by aligning CDR3 sequences to IMGT reference sequences. Each retained sequence needed at least a six-nucleotide match to both a V gene segment and a J gene segment. A rearrangement was called productive if the CDR3 had no stop codons and remained in frame with V and J, and every other rearrangement was called non-productive. CDR3 was defined by IMGT convention, running from the second conserved V-encoded cysteine to the conserved J-encoded phenylalanine. Sequences without an unambiguous match to a single V gene segment were excluded from the earlier analysis of several hundred of the donors. In an earlier analysis of approximately 500 of the donors, a V segment was called functional when productive rearrangements were above 56.7%, and segregating when the standard deviation between donors exceeded 5%. A statistical classification framework was built to diagnose cytomegalovirus status from the catalog of TCR beta chain sequences. In a later analysis, TCR nucleotide sequences were compared against IMGT/GENE-DB human TR gene sequences so that V and J genes could be assigned. The TCRdist pipeline was used in a later analysis to assign CDR3 sequences and most-parsimonious VDJ recombination scenarios. In a later analysis, every TCR beta chain was defined by the combination of its CDR3 amino acid sequence and its V-gene family, and reads without a unique V-gene family were dropped. To address suspected cross-contamination and a sequencing artifact, a later analysis removed around 590 highly shared, low-generation-probability nucleotide sequences. In a later analysis, a clonal expansion index for each public chain was calculated from normalized within-repertoire ranks of inferred template counts. Generation probabilities in a later analysis came from a VDJ recombination model fitted to out-of-frame rearrangements, and those results were checked against IGoR. In a later analysis, TCR-TCR, TCR-HLA and TCR-CMV co-occurrence was scored with hypergeometric tests, and a repertoire-size bias correction was applied to TCR pairs. False discovery rates were estimated in a later analysis by permuting HLA or CMV assignments 20 times. In a later analysis, co-occurring TCRs were grouped with DBSCAN, and TCRdist sequence similarity was added when clustering was performed within HLA-allele-positive subsets. Repertoires with fewer than 30,000 or more than 120,000 public chains were left out of co-occurrence clustering, as were about five repertoires with anomalous nucleotide sharing. Entries here come from immuneACCESS through TCRdb and include only in-frame sequences with V and J called. Some clones fail to appear in such tables; in the studies checked, an unresolved V gene covers under half of the shortfall, and the cause of the remainder is unknown. That table furnishes V, J and clone size, whereas the DNA furnished D and trimming. Present in this sample are roughly 100,000 clones, around 68% of which were seen just once. The top ten hold approximately 4.3% of the sample.

The cohort comprised several hundred healthy bone marrow donors. Cohort members were all nominally healthy when sampled, although unrecorded immune exposures were likely present. CMV serostatus was recorded as positive for 289 and negative for about 55% of the roughly 700 cohort members, whereas no CMV serostatus was recorded for the donor in question. A peripheral blood sample was collected from each donor, and TCR beta sequencing was performed on peripheral blood mononuclear cells. Genomic DNA extraction from the blood cell samples was performed with the Qiagen DNeasy Blood Extraction Kit. The sequence came from a human donor in good health. The sequenced material came from PBMCs. The chain is encoded by TRBV19 joined to TRBJ2-7; 11 central bases correspond to TRBD2. CDR3 region: CASSATSGSVSYEQYF. The sequenced DNA is TGTGCCAGTAGTGCCACTAGCGGGAGTGTCTCTTACGAGCAGTACTTC.